The next 12 T cell receptor beta chains were all read from a single sample in a study of regulatory T cells in long-lasting Graves disease. Investigators prepared the TCR beta libraries by applying iRepertoire HTBI primers and Arm-PCR of CDR3 regions. TCRdb re-analysed the multiplex PCR reads in MiXCR, keeping a single row per CDR3 protein. Of 650,000 to 850,000 distinct CDR3 sequences listed, about 30% are singletons. The time point denotes: persistent/refractory GD, antithyroid drugs over 5 years with positive TRAb. After RNA was extracted from PBMCs, the TCR library was made from it. The material sequenced was peripheral blood mononuclear cells (PBMCs), taken when the disease was refractory, from a patient treated with antithyroid drugs. The receptors come from a female donor with Graves disease.

This clonotype was detected only a few times. CDR3: CASTQTQETQYF. The CDR3 nucleotides are TGTGCCAGCACCCAGACACAAGAGACCCAGTACTTC. J is TRBJ2-5 and V is TRBV7-9; D gene unclear. CDR3 length: 12 residues. V was clipped by 7 bases and J by 2 bases, with 8 bases between them. CDR1 is SEHNR and CDR2 is FQNEAQ in the germline V gene (reference sequence).

The chain combines TRBV20-1 with TRBJ2-7; no clear D. Germline CDR1 DFQATT, CDR2 SNEGSKA (reference sequence). The CDR3 runs to 14 residues. Trimming took off 6 bases at V and 2 bases at J, with 17 bases between the two ends. CDR3 region: CSAQSSSVTYEQYF. The CDR3 DNA is TGCAGTGCGCAGTCATCGAGCGTAACCTACGAGCAGTACTTC.

This clonotype has a count of ten or more. The CDR3 loop is CASSLAYGQGHEQYF. In DNA form, the CDR3 reads TGTGCCAGCAGCTTAGCGTATGGCCAGGGGCACGAGCAGTACTTC. The chain couples TRBV11-2 to TRBJ2-7; a possible D gene is TRBD1 (6 bases). Trimming pared 1 base from V and 5 bases from J, leaving 15 bases between. Germline loops: CDR1 SGHAT, CDR2 FQNNGV. CDR3 length: 15 amino acids.

This clonotype showed up many times. The chain combines TRBV20-1 with TRBJ1-2; D unclear. Germline CDR1 is DFQATT and CDR2 is SNEGSKA (reference sequence). Trimming removed 6 bases at V and 2 bases at J, with 7 bases between. This CDR3 has 11 amino acids. Here the CDR3 DNA reads TGCAGTGCAGCACTGAACTATGGCTACACCTTC. This translates into CSAALNYGYTF.

The J gene is TRBJ1-1, the V gene TRBV6-5; D not resolved. Trimming left V 1 base short and J 10 bases short, with 16 bases between. Germline assignment: CDR1 MNHEY and CDR2 SVGAGI. The CDR3 runs to 14 residues. The CDR3 coding sequence is TGTGCCAGCAGTTACTTAGACGCCCAAAGTGGAGCTTTCTTT. It specifies CASSYLDAQSGAFF.

The genes are TRBV27 and TRBJ2-4, with a possible D match to TRBD1 (5 bases). Germline CDR1 and CDR2: MNHEY and SMNVEV (reference sequence). The length of the CDR3 is 20 residues. Trimming left V 5 bases short and J 0 bases short, with 26 bases between. In nucleotides, the CDR3 is TGTGCCAGCAGTGACCTAAAAAGGACACATTCTAAGAAAGCCAAAAACATTCAGTACTTC. Translated, it gives CASSDLKRTHSKKAKNIQYF.

The V and J genes are TRBV12-3 or TRBV12-4 and TRBJ2-2; 11 bases match TRBD2. CDR3 length equals 16 residues. Trimming removed 6 bases from V and 1 base from J; junction bases left unmatched: 4. The CDR3 loop reads CASSRGTSGNTGELFF. Written as DNA, the CDR3 is TGTGCCAGCAGCCGAGGGACTAGCGGGAACACCGGGGAGCTGTTTTTT.

The chain links TRBV20-1 to TRBJ1-6; possibly TRBD1 for D (5 bases). The germline V gene encodes CDR1 DFQATT and CDR2 SNEGSKA (reference sequence). This CDR3 contains 13 residues. V lost 5 bases and J 14 bases, leaving 19 bases between the germline ends. CDR3 nucleotides: TGCAGTGCTCGTCCAGGGAGGCGGGGAACCCTCCACTTT. Its protein product is CSARPGRRGTLHF.

This clonotype was recorded many times. The V and J genes are TRBV11-1 and TRBJ2-7, with D possibly TRBD1 on 5 matching bases. Germline lookup yields CDR1 SGHAT and CDR2 FQDESV (reference sequence). CDR3 length equals 14 residues. Trimming removed 6 bases from V and 3 bases from J, with 15 bases in between. Written as DNA, the CDR3 is TGTGCCAGCAGTCGGACAAGGGGCGACTACGAGCAGTACTTC. It encodes CASSRTRGDYEQYF.

This clonotype was seen only a few times. The CDR3 reads CSVETQGYEQYF. CDR3 DNA sequence: TGCAGCGTTGAAACCCAGGGATACGAGCAGTACTTC. This chain uses TRBV29-1 with TRBJ2-7, with TRBD1 as a possible D gene (5 bases). CDR1 is SQVTM, CDR2 ANQGSEA, per germline. V was shortened by 2 bases and J by 4 bases, with 9 bases between the two germline ends. There are 12 residues in the CDR3.

This clonotype appeared a few times. This sequence joins TRBV7-9 and TRBJ1-1; D remains ambiguous. Between the trimmed V and J ends, which lost 4 bases and 1 base, there was a span of 10 bases. This CDR3 comprises 14 residues. In germline, CDR1 is SEHNR, CDR2 FQNEAQ (reference sequence). CDR3 protein: CASSSQTSNTEAFF. The DNA for the CDR3 is TGTGCCAGCAGCTCACAGACATCGAACACTGAAGCTTTCTTT. The whole variable domain, filled in from reference TRBV7-9 and TRBJ1-1, reads DTGVSQNPRHKITKRGQNVTFRCDPISEHNRLYWYRQTLGQGPEFLTYFQNEAQLEKSRLLSDRFSAERPKGSFSTLEIQRTEQGDSAMYLCASSSQTSNTEAFFGQGTRLTVV.

The J gene is TRBJ1-6, the V gene TRBV6-1, with TRBD1 as a possible D gene (6 bases). Germline lookup yields CDR1 MNHNS and CDR2 SASEGT. The CDR3 sequence is 14 residues long. Trimming took off 6 bases at V and 8 bases at J, with 14 bases between the two ends. CDR3 sequence (DNA): TGTGCCAGCAGGATCCGGGACATTGATTCACCCCTCCACTTT. This sequence encodes CASRIRDIDSPLHF.